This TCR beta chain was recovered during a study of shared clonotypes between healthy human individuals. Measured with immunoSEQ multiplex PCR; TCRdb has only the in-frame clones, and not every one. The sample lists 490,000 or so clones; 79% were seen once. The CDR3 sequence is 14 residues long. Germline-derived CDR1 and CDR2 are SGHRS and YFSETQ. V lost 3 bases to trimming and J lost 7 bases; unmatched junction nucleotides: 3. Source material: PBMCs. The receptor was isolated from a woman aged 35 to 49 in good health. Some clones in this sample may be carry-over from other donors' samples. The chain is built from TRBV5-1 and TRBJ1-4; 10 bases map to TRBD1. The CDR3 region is CASSWTGGGEKLFF. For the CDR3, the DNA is TGCGCCAGCAGCTGGACAGGGGGAGGTGAAAAACTGTTTTTT.